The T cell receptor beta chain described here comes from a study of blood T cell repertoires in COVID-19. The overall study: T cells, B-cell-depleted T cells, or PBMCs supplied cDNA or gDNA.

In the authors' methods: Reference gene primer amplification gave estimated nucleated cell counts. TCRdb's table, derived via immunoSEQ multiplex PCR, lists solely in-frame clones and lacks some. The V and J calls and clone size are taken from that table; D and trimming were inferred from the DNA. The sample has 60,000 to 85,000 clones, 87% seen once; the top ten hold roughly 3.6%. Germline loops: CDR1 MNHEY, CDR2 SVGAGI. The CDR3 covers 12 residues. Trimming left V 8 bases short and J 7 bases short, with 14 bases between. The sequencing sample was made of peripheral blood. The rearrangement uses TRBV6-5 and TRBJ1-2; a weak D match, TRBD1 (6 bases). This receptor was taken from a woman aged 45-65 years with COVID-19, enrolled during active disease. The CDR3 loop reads CASGRQGGGYTF. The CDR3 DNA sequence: TGTGCCAGCGGTCGCCAAGGGGGTGGCTACACCTTC.